Listed below are T cell receptor beta chains from one sample, sequenced in a study of identical twins. TCRdb itself ran the 5' RACE reads through MiXCR, one entry per CDR3 protein. The sample consists of about 470,000 distinct CDR3 sequences, approximately 25% of them appearing once. The sample also formed part of further work on T cells expressing NK-cell markers.

Sequencing was carried out using CD4+ T cells sorted from blood. The receptors shown here come from a young woman in good health. Both conserved end residues are part of each CDR3. The D gene is left open where the match is weak. A clone size is listed for some rows: how often the clone was seen (once, few, many), or a class if it is expanded.

clone size	D gene	V gene	J gene	CDR3 protein	CDR3 DNA
NA	NA	TRBV5-6	TRBJ2-2	CASSTLARRSTGELFF	TGTGCCAGCAGCACCCTAGCGAGACGCAGCACCGGGGAGCTGTTTTTT
NA	NA	TRBV7-3	TRBJ2-2	CASSSAGSNTGELFF	TGTGCCAGCAGCTCGGCGGGGTCGAACACCGGGGAGCTGTTTTTT
NA	NA	TRBV24-1	TRBJ2-1	CATSATGSYNEQFF	TGTGCCACCAGTGCCACTGGTTCCTACAATGAGCAGTTCTTC
medium-sized	NA	TRBV3-1	TRBJ2-2	CASSRDVNTGELFF	TGTGCCAGCAGCCGGGACGTGAACACCGGGGAGCTGTTTTTT
few	TRBD1	TRBV10-3	TRBJ2-7	CATTSRDRHYEQYF	TGTGCCACGACCAGTCGGGACAGACACTACGAGCAGTACTTC
few	NA	TRBV11-2	TRBJ1-1	CASTLRSGAGSREAFF	TGTGCCAGCACCCTTAGGTCGGGGGCCGGGTCAAGGGAAGCTTTCTTT
NA	TRBD1	TRBV2	TRBJ1-1	CASSDRVGNTEAFF	TGTGCCAGCAGCGACAGGGTCGGGAACACTGAAGCTTTCTTT
many	NA	TRBV10-3	TRBJ1-5	CAISSSASNQPQHF	TGTGCCATCAGTAGTTCGGCTAGCAATCAGCCCCAGCATTTT
few	TRBD2	TRBV20-1	TRBJ2-5	CSARLAVQETQYF	TGCAGTGCTAGGCTAGCGGTTCAAGAGACCCAGTACTTC
few	NA	TRBV2	TRBJ2-2	CASSVQGPSNTGELFF	TGTGCCAGCAGTGTGCAGGGGCCCTCGAACACCGGGGAGCTGTTTTTT
few	TRBD1	TRBV5-1	TRBJ2-3	CASSPRTGVADTQYF	TGCGCCAGCAGCCCCAGGACAGGGGTCGCAGATACGCAGTATTTT
NA	TRBD1	TRBV29-1	TRBJ2-4	CSVVTGRNIQYF	TGCAGCGTAGTGACAGGGCGAAACATTCAGTACTTC
NA	NA	TRBV7-9	TRBJ2-7	CASSLETLSQQYF	TGTGCCAGCAGCTTAGAGACCCTGAGTCAGCAGTACTTC
once	NA	TRBV7-3	TRBJ2-7	CASSLGDGKQYF	TGTGCCAGCAGCTTAGGGGACGGCAAACAGTACTTC
few	TRBD1	TRBV20-1	TRBJ1-2	CSVGQGAHGYTF	TGCAGTGTGGGACAGGGGGCGCATGGCTACACCTTC
few	TRBD2	TRBV15	TRBJ2-3	CATSRGLAGRRGTDTQYF	TGTGCCACCAGCAGGGGACTAGCGGGACGGAGAGGCACAGATACGCAGTATTTT
NA	TRBD1	TRBV9	TRBJ2-2	CASSLKKGAAPGPGELFF	TGTGCCAGCAGCCTCAAAAAGGGGGCGGCCCCGGGCCCCGGGGAGCTGTTTTTT
NA	NA	TRBV18	TRBJ1-2	CASSQGHTLTNYGYTF	TGTGCCAGCTCTCAAGGACACACACTTACTAACTATGGCTACACCTTC
NA	NA	TRBV20-1	TRBJ1-3	CSARDIKGNTIYF	TGCAGTGCTAGAGATATTAAAGGAAACACCATATATTTT
few	NA	TRBV20-1	TRBJ1-2	CSARVISSYGYTF	TGCAGTGCTAGAGTAATCAGTTCCTATGGCTACACCTTC
few	TRBD1	TRBV7-9	TRBJ1-5	CASSLYLGQGAGQPQHF	TGTGCCAGCAGCTTATACTTGGGACAGGGGGCGGGTCAGCCCCAGCATTTT
few	NA	TRBV24-1	TRBJ2-1	CATSDTWGNEQFF	TGTGCCACCAGTGATACCTGGGGCAATGAGCAGTTCTTC